This TCR beta chain was identified during a study of blood T cell repertoires in COVID-19. At the level of the study: Acute-phase and convalescent COVID-19 samples originated in the United States, Italy and Spain. The analysed material was cDNA or gDNA that came from T cells, B-cell-depleted T cells, or PBMCs.

Under the authors' procedure: Quantification of nucleated cells was approximated via reference gene primer amplification. Some clones are missing from TCRdb's copy, which holds only in-frame ones; the method was immunoSEQ multiplex PCR. V and J calls and clone size follow that table, whereas D and trimming were derived from the DNA. The sample holds tens of thousands of clones; roughly 80% are singletons and the top ten take approximately 4.1%. Sequenced: peripheral blood. This clonotype was obtained from a woman aged 55-69 years with acute or convalescent COVID-19.

The CDR3 reads CATQRDRGNEQFF. CDR3 sequence (DNA): TGTGCCACACAACGGGACAGGGGGAATGAGCAGTTCTTC. The gene calls are TRBV6-6 and TRBJ2-1; 11 positions match TRBD1. V gave up 10 bases and J gave up 7 bases; unmatched junction bases: 6. The V gene's germline CDR1 is MNHNY and CDR2 SVGAGI (reference sequence). The CDR3 spans 13 residues.